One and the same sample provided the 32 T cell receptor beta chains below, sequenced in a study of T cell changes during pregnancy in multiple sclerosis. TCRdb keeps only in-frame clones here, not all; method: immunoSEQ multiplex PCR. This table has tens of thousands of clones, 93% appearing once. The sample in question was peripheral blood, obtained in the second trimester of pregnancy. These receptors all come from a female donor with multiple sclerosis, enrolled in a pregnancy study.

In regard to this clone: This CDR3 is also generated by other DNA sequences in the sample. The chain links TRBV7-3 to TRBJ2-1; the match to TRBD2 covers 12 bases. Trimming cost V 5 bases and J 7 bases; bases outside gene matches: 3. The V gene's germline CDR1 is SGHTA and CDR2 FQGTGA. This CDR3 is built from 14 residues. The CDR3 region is CASSPGTSGNEQFF. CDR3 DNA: TGTGCCAGCAGCCCCGGGACTAGCGGGAATGAGCAGTTCTTC.

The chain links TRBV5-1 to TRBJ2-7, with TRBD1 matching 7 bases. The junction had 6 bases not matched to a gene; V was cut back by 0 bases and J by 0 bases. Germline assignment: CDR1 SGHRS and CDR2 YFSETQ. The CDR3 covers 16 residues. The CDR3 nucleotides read TGCGCCAGCAGCTTGGGACAGGGCGACAGCTCCTACGAGCAGTACTTC. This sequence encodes CASSLGQGDSSYEQYF.

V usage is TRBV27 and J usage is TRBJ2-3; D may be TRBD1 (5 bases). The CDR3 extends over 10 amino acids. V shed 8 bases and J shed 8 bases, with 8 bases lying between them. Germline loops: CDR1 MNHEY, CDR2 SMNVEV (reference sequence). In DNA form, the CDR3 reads TGTGCCAGCGGTAGGGGTACGCAGTATTTT. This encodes CASGRGTQYF.

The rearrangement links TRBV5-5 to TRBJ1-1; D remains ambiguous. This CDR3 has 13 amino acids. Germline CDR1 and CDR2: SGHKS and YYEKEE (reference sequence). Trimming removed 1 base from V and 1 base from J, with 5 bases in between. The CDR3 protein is CASSLYKNTEAFF. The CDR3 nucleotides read TGTGCCAGCAGCTTGTACAAGAACACTGAAGCTTTCTTT.

The CDR3 loop reads CASSLVRLAGGYEQFF. The CDR3 DNA follows: TGTGCCAGCAGCTTGGTGCGGCTAGCGGGAGGCTATGAGCAGTTCTTC. This chain joins TRBV5-6 and TRBJ2-1; TRBD2 aligns across 11 bases. The V segment lost 0 bases and the J segment 8 bases; nucleotides outside the gene matches: 7. The germline V gene has CDR1 SGHDT and CDR2 YYEEEE. The CDR3 consists of 16 residues.

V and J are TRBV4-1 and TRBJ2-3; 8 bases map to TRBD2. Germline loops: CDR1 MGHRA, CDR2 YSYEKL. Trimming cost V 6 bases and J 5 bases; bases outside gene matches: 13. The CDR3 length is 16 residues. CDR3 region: CASSKVLTSGGDTQYF. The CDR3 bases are TGCGCCAGCAGTAAAGTATTAACTAGCGGTGGAGATACGCAGTATTTT.

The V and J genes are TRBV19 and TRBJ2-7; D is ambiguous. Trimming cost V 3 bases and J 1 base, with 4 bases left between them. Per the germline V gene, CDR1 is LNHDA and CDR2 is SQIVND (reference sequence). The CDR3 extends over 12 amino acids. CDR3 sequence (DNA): TGTGCCAGTAGTATCGGTTCCTACGAGCAGTACTTC. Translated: CASSIGSYEQYF.

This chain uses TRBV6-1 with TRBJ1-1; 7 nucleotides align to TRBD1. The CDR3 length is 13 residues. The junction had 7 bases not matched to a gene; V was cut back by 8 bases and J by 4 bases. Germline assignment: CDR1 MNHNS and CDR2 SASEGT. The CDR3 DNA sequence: TGTGCCAGCTATGAAGGGGGCTTCACTGAAGCTTTCTTT. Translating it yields CASYEGGFTEAFF.

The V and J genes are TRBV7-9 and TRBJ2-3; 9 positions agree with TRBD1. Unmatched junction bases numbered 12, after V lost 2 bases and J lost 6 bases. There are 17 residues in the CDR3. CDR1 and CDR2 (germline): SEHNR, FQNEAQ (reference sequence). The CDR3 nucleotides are TGTGCCAGCAGCTTAATGTTGAAACAGGGGGCTTCGGATACGCAGTATTTT. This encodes CASSLMLKQGASDTQYF. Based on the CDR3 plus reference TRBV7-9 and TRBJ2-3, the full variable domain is DTGVSQNPRHKITKRGQNVTFRCDPISEHNRLYWYRQTLGQGPEFLTYFQNEAQLEKSRLLSDRFSAERPKGSFSTLEIQRTEQGDSAMYLCASSLMLKQGASDTQYFGPGTRLTVL.

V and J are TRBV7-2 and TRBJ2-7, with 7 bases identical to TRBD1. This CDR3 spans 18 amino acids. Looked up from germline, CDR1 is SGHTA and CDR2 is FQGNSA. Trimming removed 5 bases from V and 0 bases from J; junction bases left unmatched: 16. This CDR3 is CASSPVTIFRDSSYEQYF. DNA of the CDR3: TGTGCCAGCAGCCCCGTCACAATTTTCCGGGACAGCTCCTACGAGCAGTACTTC.

CDR3 in amino acids: CASSPGTATNEKLFF. The CDR3 DNA reads as TGTGCCAGTAGTCCAGGGACAGCAACTAATGAAAAACTGTTTTTT. The genes are TRBV19 and TRBJ1-4, with TRBD1 matching 7 bases. V gave up 5 bases and J gave up 0 bases; unmatched junction bases: 3. The germline V gene has CDR1 LNHDA and CDR2 SQIVND (reference sequence). The CDR3 spans 15 residues.

The DNA for the CDR3 is TGTGCCAGCTCACCGGGAGGGGGAGTGAACACTGAAGCTTTCTTT. As protein: CASSPGGGVNTEAFF. The chain has TRBV18 and TRBJ1-1, with D possibly TRBD1 on 6 matching bases. The germline V gene has CDR1 KGHSH and CDR2 LQKENI. This CDR3 region has 15 residues. V was cut by 3 bases and J by 0 bases, with 11 bases left in between.

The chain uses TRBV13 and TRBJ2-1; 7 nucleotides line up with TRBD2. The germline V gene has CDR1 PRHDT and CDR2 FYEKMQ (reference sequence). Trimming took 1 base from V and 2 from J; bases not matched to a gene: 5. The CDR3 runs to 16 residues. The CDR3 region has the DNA TGTGCCAGCAGCTTAGTGGCGGGGGAGGCCTACAATGAGCAGTTCTTC. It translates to CASSLVAGEAYNEQFF.

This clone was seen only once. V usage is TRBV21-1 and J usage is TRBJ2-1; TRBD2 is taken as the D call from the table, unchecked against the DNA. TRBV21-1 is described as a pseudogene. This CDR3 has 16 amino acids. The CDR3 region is CASSKGLAGGYGEQFF. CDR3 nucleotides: TGTGCCAGCAGCAAAGGACTAGCGGGGGGGTATGGAGAGCAGTTCTTC.

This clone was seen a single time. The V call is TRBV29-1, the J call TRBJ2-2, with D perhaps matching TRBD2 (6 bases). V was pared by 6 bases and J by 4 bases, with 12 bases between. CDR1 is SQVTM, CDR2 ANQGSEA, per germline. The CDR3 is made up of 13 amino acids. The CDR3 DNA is TGCAGCGTCGGGACGACTAGCACCGGGGAGCTGTTTTTT. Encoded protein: CSVGTTSTGELFF.

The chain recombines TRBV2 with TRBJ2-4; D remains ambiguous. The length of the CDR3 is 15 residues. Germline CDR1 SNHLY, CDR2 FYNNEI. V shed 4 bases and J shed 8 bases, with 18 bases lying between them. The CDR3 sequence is CASSAGPLGGDIQYF. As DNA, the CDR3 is TGTGCCAGCAGTGCTGGCCCCCTGGGTGGAGACATTCAGTACTTC.

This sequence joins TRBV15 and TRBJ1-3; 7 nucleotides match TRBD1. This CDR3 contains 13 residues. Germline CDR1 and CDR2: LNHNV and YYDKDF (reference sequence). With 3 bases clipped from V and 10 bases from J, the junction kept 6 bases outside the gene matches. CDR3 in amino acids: CATSSTGQETIYF. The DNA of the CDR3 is TGTGCCACCAGCAGCACTGGACAGGAAACCATATATTTT.

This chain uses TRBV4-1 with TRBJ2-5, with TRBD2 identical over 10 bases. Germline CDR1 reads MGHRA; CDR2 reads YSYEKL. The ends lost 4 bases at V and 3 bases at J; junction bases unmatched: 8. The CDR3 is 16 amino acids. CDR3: CASSLGLAGVKETQYF. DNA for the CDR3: TGCGCCAGCAGCCTGGGGCTAGCGGGGGTGAAAGAGACCCAGTACTTC.

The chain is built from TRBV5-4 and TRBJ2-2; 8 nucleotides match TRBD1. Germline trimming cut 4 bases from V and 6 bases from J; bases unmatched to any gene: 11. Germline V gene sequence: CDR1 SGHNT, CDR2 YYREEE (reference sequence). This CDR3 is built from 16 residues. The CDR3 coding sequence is TGTGCCAGCAGCGCCTCCCGGACAGGGAGACCCGGGGAGCTGTTTTTT. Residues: CASSASRTGRPGELFF.

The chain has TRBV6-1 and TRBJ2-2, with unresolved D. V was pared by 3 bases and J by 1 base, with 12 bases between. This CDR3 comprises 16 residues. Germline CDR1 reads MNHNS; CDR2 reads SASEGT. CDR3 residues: CASSEVDPLNTGELFF. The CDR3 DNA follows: TGTGCCAGCAGTGAGGTAGATCCTCTGAACACCGGGGAGCTGTTTTTT.

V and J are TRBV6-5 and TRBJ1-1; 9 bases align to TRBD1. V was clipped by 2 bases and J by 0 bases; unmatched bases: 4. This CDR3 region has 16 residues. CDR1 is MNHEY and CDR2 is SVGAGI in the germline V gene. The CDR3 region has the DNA TGTGCCAGCAGTTACCCGGGACAGGGTATGAACACTGAAGCTTTCTTT. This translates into CASSYPGQGMNTEAFF.

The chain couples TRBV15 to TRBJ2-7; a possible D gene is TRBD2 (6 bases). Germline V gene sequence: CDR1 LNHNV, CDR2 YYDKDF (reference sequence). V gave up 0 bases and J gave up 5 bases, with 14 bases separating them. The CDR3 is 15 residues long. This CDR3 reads CATSRDLAGRNEQYF. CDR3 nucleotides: TGTGCCACCAGCAGAGATTTGGCAGGGAGGAACGAGCAGTACTTC.

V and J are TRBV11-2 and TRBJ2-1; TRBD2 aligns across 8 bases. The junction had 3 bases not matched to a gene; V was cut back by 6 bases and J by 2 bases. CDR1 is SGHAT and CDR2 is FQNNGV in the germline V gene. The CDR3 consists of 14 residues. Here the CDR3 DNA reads TGTGCCAGCAGACATAGCGGGGCCTACAATGAGCAGTTCTTC. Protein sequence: CASRHSGAYNEQFF.

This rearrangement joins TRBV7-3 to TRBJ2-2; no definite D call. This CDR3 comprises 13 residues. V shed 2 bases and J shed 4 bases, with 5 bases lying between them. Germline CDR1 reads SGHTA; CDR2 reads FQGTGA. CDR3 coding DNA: TGTGCCAGCAGCTTACCGTTCACCGGGGAGCTGTTTTTT. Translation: CASSLPFTGELFF. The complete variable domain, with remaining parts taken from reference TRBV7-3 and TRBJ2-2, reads GAGVSQTPSNKVTEKGKYVELRCDPISGHTALYWYRQSLGQGPEFLIYFQGTGAADDSGLPNDRFFAVRPEGSVSTLKIQRTERGDSAVYLCASSLPFTGELFFGEGSRLTVL.

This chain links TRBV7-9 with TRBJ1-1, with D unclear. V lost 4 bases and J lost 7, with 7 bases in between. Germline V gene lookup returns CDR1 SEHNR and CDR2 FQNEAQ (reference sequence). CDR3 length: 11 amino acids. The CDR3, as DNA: TGTGCCAGCAGCTCCATCAGTGAAGCTTTCTTT. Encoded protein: CASSSISEAFF. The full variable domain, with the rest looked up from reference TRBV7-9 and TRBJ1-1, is DTGVSQNPRHKITKRGQNVTFRCDPISEHNRLYWYRQTLGQGPEFLTYFQNEAQLEKSRLLSDRFSAERPKGSFSTLEIQRTEQGDSAMYLCASSSISEAFFGQGTRLTVV.

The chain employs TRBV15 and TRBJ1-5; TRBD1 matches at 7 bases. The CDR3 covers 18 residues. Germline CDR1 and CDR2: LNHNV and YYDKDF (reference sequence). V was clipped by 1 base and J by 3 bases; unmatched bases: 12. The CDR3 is CATSRGTGTARINQPQHF. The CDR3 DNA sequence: TGTGCCACCAGCAGAGGTACGGGGACAGCCCGGATCAATCAGCCCCAGCATTTT. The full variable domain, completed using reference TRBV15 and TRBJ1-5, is DAMVIQNPRYQVTQFGKPVTLSCSQTLNHNVMYWYQQKSSQAPKLLFHYYDKDFNNEADTPDNFQSRRPNTSFCFLDIRSPGLGDTAMYLCATSRGTGTARINQPQHFGDGTRLSIL.

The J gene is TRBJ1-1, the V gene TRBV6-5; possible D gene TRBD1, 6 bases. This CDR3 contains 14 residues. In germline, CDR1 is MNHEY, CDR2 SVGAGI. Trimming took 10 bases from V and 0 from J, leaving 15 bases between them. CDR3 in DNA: TGTGCCACCACAGGGCTCCAAATGAACACTGAAGCTTTCTTT. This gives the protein CATTGLQMNTEAFF.

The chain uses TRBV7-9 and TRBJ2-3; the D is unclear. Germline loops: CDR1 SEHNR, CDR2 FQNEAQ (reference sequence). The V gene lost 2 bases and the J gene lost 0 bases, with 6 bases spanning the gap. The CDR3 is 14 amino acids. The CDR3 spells CASSLQTSTDTQYF. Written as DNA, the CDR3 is TGTGCCAGCAGCTTACAGACTAGCACAGATACGCAGTATTTT.

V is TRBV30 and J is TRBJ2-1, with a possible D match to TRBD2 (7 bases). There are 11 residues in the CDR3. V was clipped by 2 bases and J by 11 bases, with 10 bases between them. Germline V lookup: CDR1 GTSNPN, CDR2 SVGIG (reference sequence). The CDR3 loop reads CAWSPGGQQFF. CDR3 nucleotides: TGTGCCTGGAGTCCCGGGGGGCAGCAGTTCTTC. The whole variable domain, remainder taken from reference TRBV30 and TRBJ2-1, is SQTIHQWPATLVQPVGSPLSLECTVEGTSNPNLYWYRQAAGRGLQLLFYSVGIGQISSEVPQNLSASRPQDRQFILSSKKLLLSDSGFYLCAWSPGGQQFFGPGTRLTVL.

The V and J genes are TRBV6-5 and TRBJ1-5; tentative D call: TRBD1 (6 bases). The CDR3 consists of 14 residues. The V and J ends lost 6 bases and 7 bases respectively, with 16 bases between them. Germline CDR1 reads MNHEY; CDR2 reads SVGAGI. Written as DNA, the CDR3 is TGTGCCAGCAGCCCGGACAGTCCCAAGCAGCCCCAGCATTTT. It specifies CASSPDSPKQPQHF.

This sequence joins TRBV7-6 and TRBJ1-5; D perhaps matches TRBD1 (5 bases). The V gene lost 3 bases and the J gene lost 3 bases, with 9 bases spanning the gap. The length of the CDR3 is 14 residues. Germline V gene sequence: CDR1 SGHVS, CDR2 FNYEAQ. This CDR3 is CASSFEGLNQPQHF. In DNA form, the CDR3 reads TGTGCCAGCAGCTTCGAGGGACTCAATCAGCCCCAGCATTTT.

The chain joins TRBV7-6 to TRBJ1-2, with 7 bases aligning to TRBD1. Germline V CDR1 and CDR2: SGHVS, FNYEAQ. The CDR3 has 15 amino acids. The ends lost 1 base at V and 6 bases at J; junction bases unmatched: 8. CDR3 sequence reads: CASSLGPGQTNGYTF. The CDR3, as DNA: TGTGCCAGCAGCTTAGGACCGGGACAGACTAATGGCTACACCTTC.